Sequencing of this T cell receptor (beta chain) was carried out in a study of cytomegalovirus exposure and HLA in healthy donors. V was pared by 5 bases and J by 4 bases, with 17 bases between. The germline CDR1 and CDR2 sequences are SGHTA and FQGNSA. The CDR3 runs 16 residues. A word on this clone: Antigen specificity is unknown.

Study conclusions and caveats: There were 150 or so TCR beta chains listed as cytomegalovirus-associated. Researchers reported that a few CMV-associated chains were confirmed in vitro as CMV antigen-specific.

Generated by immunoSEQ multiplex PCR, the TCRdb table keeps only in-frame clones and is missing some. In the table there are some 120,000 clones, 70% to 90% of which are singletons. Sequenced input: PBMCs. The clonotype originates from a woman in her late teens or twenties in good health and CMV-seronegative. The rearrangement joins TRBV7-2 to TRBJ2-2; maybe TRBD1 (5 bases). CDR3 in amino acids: CASSQRQTASTGELFF. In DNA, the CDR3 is TGTGCCAGCAGCCAAAGACAGACCGCGAGCACCGGGGAGCTGTTTTTT.